This T cell receptor (beta chain) emerged from a study of blood T cell repertoires in COVID-19. The overall study: From T cells, B-cell-depleted T cells, or PBMCs came the material, which was cDNA or gDNA.

Recovered status in Cohort 3 required two negative PCRs, clearance, or symptom resolution. Germline lookup yields CDR1 SGHKS and CDR2 YYEKEE (reference sequence). The V gene end was trimmed by 2 bases and the J gene end by 7 bases; junction bases not matched to a gene: 1. The CDR3 totals 15 residues. Per the original methods: Estimates of nucleated cell counts were drawn from the amplification of reference gene primers. Sequencing used immunoSEQ multiplex PCR; TCRdb keeps in-frame clones, though not all of them. That table furnishes V, J and clone size, whereas the DNA furnished D and trimming. The sample lists approximately 150,000 clones, under 90% occurring once.

Sequences were obtained from PBMCs or T cells enriched from blood (not recorded which). The chain couples TRBV5-5 to TRBJ2-1; the match to TRBD2 covers 15 bases. This receptor was obtained from a man aged 60 to 69 who had recovered from COVID-19. The CDR3 DNA reads as TGTGCCAGCAGCTTCGGACTAGCGGGGGGGAATGAGCAGTTCTTC. Protein product: CASSFGLAGGNEQFF.